Below are 12 T cell receptor beta chains sequenced from a single sample in a study of blood T cell repertoires in COVID-19. This table comes from immunoSEQ multiplex PCR, and its TCRdb copy is limited to in-frame clones, with some not included. The data contain a few hundred thousand clones, 70% to 90% of them singletons. The sample was peripheral blood. The receptors derive from a woman aged 45-59 years with COVID-19, enrolled during active disease.

The gene calls are TRBV10-1 and TRBJ2-7; 7 bases are a match to TRBD1. CDR3 size: 16 residues. After removal of 5 bases from V and 2 bases from J, the junction contained 12 bases not matched to a gene. In germline, CDR1 is WNHNN, CDR2 SYGVQD (reference sequence). The CDR3 nucleotides are TGCGCCAGCAGTTCGACAGGGAGCTGGGATCCCTACGAGCAGTACTTC. It encodes CASSSTGSWDPYEQYF.

The gene calls are TRBV18 and TRBJ1-2; the D is unclear. Per germline, CDR1 KGHSH and CDR2 LQKENI. V lost 2 bases and J lost 5, with 21 bases in between. The CDR3 is 17 amino acids. CDR3 in DNA: TGTGCCAGCTCACCAAGCCCGGGGTCCGCCGGGATATATGGCTACACCTTC. Its translation: CASSPSPGSAGIYGYTF.

The chain combines TRBV9 with TRBJ1-2; tentatively, D is TRBD1 (5 bases). The germline V gene encodes CDR1 SGDLS and CDR2 YYNGEE. V lost 4 bases and J 3 bases, leaving 13 bases between the germline ends. CDR3 length equals 14 residues. CDR3: CASSRGLNYYGYTF. The CDR3 DNA reads as TGTGCCAGCAGCCGGGGGTTAAACTACTATGGCTACACCTTC.

The chain uses TRBV7-6 and TRBJ2-7, with a tentative D call TRBD1 (5 bases). The V end was cut by 2 bases, the J end by 1 base, with 12 bases between. The CDR3 length is 15 residues. In germline, CDR1 is SGHVS, CDR2 FNYEAQ. CDR3: CASSLYKGQSYEQYF. CDR3 sequence (DNA): TGTGCCAGCAGCTTATATAAGGGGCAGTCCTACGAGCAGTACTTC.

The chain is built from TRBV30 and TRBJ2-1; no clear D. The V gene lost 8 bases and the J gene lost 0 bases, with 14 bases spanning the gap. The V gene's germline CDR1 is GTSNPN and CDR2 SVGIG (reference sequence). CDR3 length: 14 residues. This CDR3 is CADLRLSSYNEQFF. The CDR3 DNA reads as TGTGCCGACCTCAGGTTGAGCTCCTACAATGAGCAGTTCTTC.

The chain employs TRBV5-8 and TRBJ2-7; TRBD1 aligns across 7 bases. The CDR3 is 15 amino acids. V was clipped by 0 bases and J by 3 bases; unmatched bases: 6. Germline V lookup: CDR1 SGHTS, CDR2 YDEGEE. The CDR3 DNA sequence: TGTGCCAGCAGCTTGGTAGGACAGGACCTCTACGAGCAGTACTTC. This gives the protein CASSLVGQDLYEQYF.

The chain's CDR3 is CASSLVSGGGTDTQYF. The CDR3 DNA is TGTGCCAGCAGCTTGGTATCAGGGGGCGGCACAGATACGCAGTATTTT. The gene calls are TRBV5-4 and TRBJ2-3; 8 positions agree with TRBD1. There are 16 residues in the CDR3. CDR1 and CDR2 (germline): SGHNT, YYREEE (reference sequence). The V and J ends lost 0 bases and 1 base, in that order; junction bases with no gene match: 4.

V usage is TRBV6-5 and J usage is TRBJ1-2; possible D gene TRBD1, 5 bases. The CDR3 loop spans 14 amino acids. Looked up from germline, CDR1 is MNHEY and CDR2 is SVGAGI. Trimming removed 2 bases from V and 8 bases from J, with 15 bases in between. As DNA, the CDR3 is TGTGCCAGCAGTTACAGGGGTGGGCTAGAAGGCTACACCTTC. Translating gives CASSYRGGLEGYTF.

With regard to this clone: In the same sample, other DNA sequences code for this CDR3. The V gene is TRBV9, the J gene TRBJ2-3; no definite D call. Trimming removed 0 bases at V and 1 base at J, with 9 bases between. CDR1 is SGDLS and CDR2 is YYNGEE in the germline V gene. The CDR3 has 15 amino acids. CDR3 protein: CASSVGRGRTDTQYF. In nucleotides, the CDR3 is TGTGCCAGCAGCGTAGGACGAGGCCGCACAGATACGCAGTATTTT.

J is TRBJ2-5 and V is TRBV28; a possible D gene is TRBD2 (6 bases). The CDR3 loop spans 16 amino acids. From germline, CDR1 is MDHEN and CDR2 SYDVKM. Trimming removed 8 bases at V and 2 bases at J, with 21 bases between. The CDR3 DNA reads as TGTGCCAGCTCGGGGGTAGCAGGGCCCTATCAAGAGACCCAGTACTTC. Amino acids: CASSGVAGPYQETQYF.

This clone was seen once. The DNA of the CDR3 is TGTGCCAGCAGCTTATTACCGGACGAGCAGTACTTC. This translates into CASSLLPDEQYF. This sequence joins TRBV11-2 and TRBJ2-7; D remains ambiguous. The CDR3 has 12 amino acids. The V and J ends lost 2 bases and 5 bases respectively, with 7 bases between them. Looked up from germline, CDR1 is SGHAT and CDR2 is FQNNGV.

V gene TRBV27 combines with J gene TRBJ1-2, with D tentatively TRBD1 (5 bases). Germline values: CDR1 MNHEY, CDR2 SMNVEV (reference sequence). Trimming cost V 7 bases and J 5 bases, with 14 bases left between them. This CDR3 has 13 residues. CDR3 DNA sequence: TGTGCCAGCACCGGGGGGGGAAGATATGGCTACACCTTC. Its translation is CASTGGGRYGYTF.